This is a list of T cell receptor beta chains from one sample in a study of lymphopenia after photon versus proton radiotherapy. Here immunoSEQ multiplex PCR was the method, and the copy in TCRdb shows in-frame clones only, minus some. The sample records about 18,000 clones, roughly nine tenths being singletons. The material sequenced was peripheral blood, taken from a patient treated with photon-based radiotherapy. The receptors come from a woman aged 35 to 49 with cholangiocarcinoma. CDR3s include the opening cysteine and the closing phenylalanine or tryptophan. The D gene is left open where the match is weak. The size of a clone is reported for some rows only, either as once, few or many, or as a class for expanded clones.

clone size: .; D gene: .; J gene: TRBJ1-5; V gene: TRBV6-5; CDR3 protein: CASSREHSNQPQHF; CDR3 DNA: TGTGCCAGCAGTCGCGAGCATAGCAATCAGCCCCAGCATTTT
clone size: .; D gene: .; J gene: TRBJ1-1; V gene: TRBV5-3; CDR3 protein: CARSLVEGRTEAFF; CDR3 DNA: TGTGCCAGAAGCTTGGTAGAGGGGAGGACTGAAGCTTTCTTT
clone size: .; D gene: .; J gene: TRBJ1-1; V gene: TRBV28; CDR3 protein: CASSPNRRRFTEAFF; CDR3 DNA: TGTGCCAGCAGTCCAAACCGACGGAGGTTCACTGAAGCTTTCTTT
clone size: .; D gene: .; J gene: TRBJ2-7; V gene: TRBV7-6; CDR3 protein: CASSAYGGGYEQYF; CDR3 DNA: TGTGCCAGCAGCGCGTATGGAGGGGGTTACGAGCAGTACTTC
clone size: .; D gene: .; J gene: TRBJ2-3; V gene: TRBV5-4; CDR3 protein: CASSPGTPDSTDTQYF; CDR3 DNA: TGTGCCAGCAGCCCGGGGACACCAGATAGCACAGATACGCAGTATTTT
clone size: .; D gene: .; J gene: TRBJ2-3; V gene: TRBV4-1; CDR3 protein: CASSLRDTTSTDTQYF; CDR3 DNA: TGCGCCAGCAGCTTACGGGACACCACAAGCACAGATACGCAGTATTTT
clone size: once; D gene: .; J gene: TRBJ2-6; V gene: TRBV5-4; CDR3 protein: CASSLTGPGANVLTF; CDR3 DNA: TGTGCCAGCAGCTTGACGGGTCCAGGGGCCAACGTCCTGACTTTC
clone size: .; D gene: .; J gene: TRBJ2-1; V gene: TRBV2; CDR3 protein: CASKRRSDKPEQFF; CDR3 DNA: TGTGCCAGCAAACGTAGGTCTGACAAGCCGGAGCAGTTCTTC
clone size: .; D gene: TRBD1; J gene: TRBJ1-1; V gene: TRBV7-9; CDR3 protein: CASSLTGENTEAFF; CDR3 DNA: TGTGCCAGCAGCTTAACAGGGGAGAACACTGAAGCTTTCTTT
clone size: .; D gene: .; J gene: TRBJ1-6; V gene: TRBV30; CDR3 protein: CAWSERDGSPLHF; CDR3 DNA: TGTGCCTGGAGTGAAAGGGATGGATCACCCCTCCACTTT
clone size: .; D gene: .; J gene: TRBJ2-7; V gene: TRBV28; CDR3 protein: CASSPPFYEQYF; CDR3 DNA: TGTGCCAGCAGTCCTCCCTTCTACGAGCAGTACTTC
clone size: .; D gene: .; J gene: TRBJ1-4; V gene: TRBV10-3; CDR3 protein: CAISQTSTNEKLFF; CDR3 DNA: TGTGCCATCAGTCAGACATCAACTAATGAAAAACTGTTTTTT
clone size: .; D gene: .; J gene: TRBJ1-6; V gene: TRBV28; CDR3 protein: CASNTDSPNSPLHF; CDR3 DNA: TGTGCCAGCAACACGGACAGTCCAAATTCACCCCTCCACTTT
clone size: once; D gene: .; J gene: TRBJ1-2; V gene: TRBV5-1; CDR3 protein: CASSLEQGNYGYTF; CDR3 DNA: TGCGCCAGCAGCTTAGAACAGGGTAACTATGGCTACACCTTC
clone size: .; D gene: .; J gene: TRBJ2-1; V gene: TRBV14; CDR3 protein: CASRGRDVYNEQFF; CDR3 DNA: TGTGCCAGCCGCGGGCGGGACGTCTACAATGAGCAGTTCTTC
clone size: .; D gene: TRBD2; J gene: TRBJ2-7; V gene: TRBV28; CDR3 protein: CASSIKAGNEQYF; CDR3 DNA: TGTGCCAGCAGTATTAAAGCGGGAAACGAGCAGTACTTC
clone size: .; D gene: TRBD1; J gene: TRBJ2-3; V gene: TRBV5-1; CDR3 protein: CASSLEGQFTDTQYF; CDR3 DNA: TGCGCCAGCAGCTTGGAGGGACAGTTCACAGATACGCAGTATTTT
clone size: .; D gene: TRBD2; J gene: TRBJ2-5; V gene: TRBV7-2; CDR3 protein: CASSLAGGDQETQYF; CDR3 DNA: TGTGCCAGCAGCTTAGCGGGGGGGGACCAAGAGACCCAGTACTTC
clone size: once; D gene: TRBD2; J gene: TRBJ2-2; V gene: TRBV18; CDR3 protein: CASSPSGGPNTGELFF; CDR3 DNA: TGTGCCAGCTCACCCTCGGGGGGTCCGAACACCGGGGAGCTGTTTTTT
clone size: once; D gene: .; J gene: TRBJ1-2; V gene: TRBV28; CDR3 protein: CASTLGGQPNF; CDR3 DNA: TGTGCCAGCACCTTAGGGGGGCAGCCAAACTTC
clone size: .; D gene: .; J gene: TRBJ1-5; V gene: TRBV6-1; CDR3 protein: CASRGSNQPQHF; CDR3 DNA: TGTGCCAGCCGAGGTAGCAATCAGCCCCAGCATTTT
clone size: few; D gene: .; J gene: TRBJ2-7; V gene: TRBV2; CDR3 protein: CASRTNYEQYF; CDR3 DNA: TGTGCCAGCAGGACTAACTACGAGCAGTACTTC
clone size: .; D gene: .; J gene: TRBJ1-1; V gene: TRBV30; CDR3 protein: CAWSVRGGRAFF; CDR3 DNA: TGTGCCTGGAGTGTACGAGGAGGGAGAGCTTTCTTT
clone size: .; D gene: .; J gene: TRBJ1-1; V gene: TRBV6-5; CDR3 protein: CASSYSGHGLNTEAFF; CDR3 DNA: TGTGCCAGCAGTTACTCGGGACATGGCCTGAACACTGAAGCTTTCTTT
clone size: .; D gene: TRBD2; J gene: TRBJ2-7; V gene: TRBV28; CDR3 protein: CASSLMFPRAGDMYEQYF; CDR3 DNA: TGTGCCAGCAGTTTAATGTTCCCCCGAGCGGGAGATATGTACGAGCAGTACTTC
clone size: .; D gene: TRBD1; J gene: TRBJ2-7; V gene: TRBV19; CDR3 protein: CASSITGTGEQYF; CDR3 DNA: TGTGCCAGTAGTATAACCGGGACAGGAGAGCAGTACTTC
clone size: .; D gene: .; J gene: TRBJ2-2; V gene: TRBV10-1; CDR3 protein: CASSAGVGNTGELFF; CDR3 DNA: TGCGCCAGCAGTGCAGGGGTGGGGAACACCGGGGAGCTGTTTTTT
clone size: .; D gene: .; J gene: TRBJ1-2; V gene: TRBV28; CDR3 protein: CASSSQGLRYGYTF; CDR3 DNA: TGTGCCAGCAGTTCCCAAGGCTTGAGATATGGCTACACCTTC
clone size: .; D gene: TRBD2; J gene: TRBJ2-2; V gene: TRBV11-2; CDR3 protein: CASSLEGLAGSSGELFF; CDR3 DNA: TGTGCCAGCAGCTTGGAAGGACTAGCGGGGTCTTCCGGGGAGCTGTTTTTT
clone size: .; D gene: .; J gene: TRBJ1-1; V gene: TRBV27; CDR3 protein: CASKPTQEGSEAFF; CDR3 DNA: TGTGCCAGCAAACCGACACAGGAGGGGTCTGAAGCTTTCTTT
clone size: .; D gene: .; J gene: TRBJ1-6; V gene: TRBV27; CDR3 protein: CASSGQLYNSPLHF; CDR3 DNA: TGTGCCAGCAGCGGACAGTTATATAATTCACCCCTCCACTTT
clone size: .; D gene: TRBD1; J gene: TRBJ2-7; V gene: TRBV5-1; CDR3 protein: CASSFTSGDSSYEQYF; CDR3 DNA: TGCGCCAGCAGCTTTACCTCCGGGGACAGCTCCTACGAGCAGTACTTC
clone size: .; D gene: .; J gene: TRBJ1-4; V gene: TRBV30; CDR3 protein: CAWKQGWGGEKLFF; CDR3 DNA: TGTGCCTGGAAACAGGGTTGGGGCGGTGAAAAACTGTTTTTT
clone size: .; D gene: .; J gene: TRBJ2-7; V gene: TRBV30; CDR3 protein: CAWSVGLYEQYF; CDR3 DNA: TGTGCCTGGAGTGTAGGACTTTACGAGCAGTACTTC
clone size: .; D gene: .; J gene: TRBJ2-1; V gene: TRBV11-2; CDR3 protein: CASSLQGGYNEQFF; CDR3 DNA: TGTGCCAGCAGCTTACAAGGGGGGTACAATGAGCAGTTCTTC
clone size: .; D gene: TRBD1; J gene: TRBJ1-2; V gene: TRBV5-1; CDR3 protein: CASSGGTANYGYTF; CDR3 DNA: TGCGCCAGCAGCGGAGGGACAGCTAACTATGGCTACACCTTC
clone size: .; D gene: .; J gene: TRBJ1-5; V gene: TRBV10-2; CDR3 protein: CASSGVTLDQPQHF; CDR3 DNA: TGCGCCAGCAGTGGCGTGACACTGGATCAGCCCCAGCATTTT
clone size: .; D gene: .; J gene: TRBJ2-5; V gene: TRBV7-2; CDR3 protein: CASSLAQETQYF; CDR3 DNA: TGTGCCAGCAGCTTAGCCCAAGAGACCCAGTACTTC
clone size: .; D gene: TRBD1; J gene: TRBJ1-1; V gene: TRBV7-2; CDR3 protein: CASSSRDRGRTEAFF; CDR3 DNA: TGTGCCAGCAGCTCCCGTGACAGGGGGCGGACTGAAGCTTTCTTT
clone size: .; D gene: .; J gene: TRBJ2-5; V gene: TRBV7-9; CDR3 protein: CASSLVQGSGETQYF; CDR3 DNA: TGTGCCAGCAGCTTAGTACAGGGGAGCGGGGAGACCCAGTACTTC
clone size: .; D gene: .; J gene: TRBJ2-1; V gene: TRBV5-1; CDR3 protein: CASSLAVFKGNEQFF; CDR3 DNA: TGCGCCAGCAGCTTGGCCGTCTTTAAGGGGAATGAGCAGTTCTTC
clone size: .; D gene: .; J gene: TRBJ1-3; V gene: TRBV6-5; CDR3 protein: CASAQGISGNTIYF; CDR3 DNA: TGTGCCAGCGCCCAGGGAATCTCCGGAAACACCATATATTTT
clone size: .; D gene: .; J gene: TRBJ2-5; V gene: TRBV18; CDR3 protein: CASSPFQQGRAQETQYF; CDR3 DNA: TGTGCCAGCTCACCCTTTCAACAGGGACGGGCCCAAGAGACCCAGTACTTC